This T cell receptor (beta chain) was recorded in a study of T cell repertoires in cytomegalovirus infection. Study at large: Both CMV infection and a matching HLA type were indicated by public TCR beta signatures.

MiXCR, applied by TCRdb to the reads, yields one record per CDR3 protein. The sample consists of 400,000 to 550,000 distinct CDR3 sequences, roughly 12% of them appearing once. The V segment lost 5 bases and the J segment 1 base; nucleotides outside the gene matches: 3. CDR1 and CDR2 from the germline V gene are SGHTA and FQGTGA. The CDR3 loop spans 15 amino acids. This clonotype has a handful of counts. The target antigen is unknown. Whole-study results and caveats: Totalled public TCR beta family frequency picked out people who carried CMV plus the relevant HLA. The ex vivo response showed dominance by HLA-C-restricted CMV-specific TCR beta clonotypes.

The V and J genes are TRBV7-3 and TRBJ2-5; 11 nucleotides match TRBD2. Sequences were obtained from PBMCs. The source of this sequence is a human donor in good health (CMV status not recorded). Some clones in this sample may be carry-over from other donors' samples. The CDR3 is CASSLSGGVQETQYF. In nucleotides, the CDR3 is TGTGCCAGCAGCCTTAGCGGGGGGGTCCAAGAGACCCAGTACTTC.